The 21 T cell receptor beta chains in this list originate from one sample, sequenced in a study of blood T cell repertoires in COVID-19. Sequenced by immunoSEQ multiplex PCR; TCRdb stores in-frame clones only, minus some. The table lists hundreds of thousands of clones, roughly 88% of them singletons. Specimen: PBMCs or T cells enriched from blood (not recorded which). The origin of the receptors is a woman in her forties or fifties who had recovered from COVID-19.

This clone was counted many times. The genes are TRBV5-1 and TRBJ2-3; 10 bases line up with TRBD2. This CDR3 contains 16 residues. Unmatched junction bases numbered 5, after V lost 4 bases and J lost 0 bases. The germline V gene has CDR1 SGHRS and CDR2 YFSETQ. The chain's CDR3 is CASSPGLAASTDTQYF. CDR3 coding DNA: TGCGCCAGCAGCCCTGGACTAGCGGCTAGCACAGATACGCAGTATTTT. Variable domain in full (rest from reference TRBV5-1 and TRBJ2-3): KAGVTQTPRYLIKTRGQQVTLSCSPISGHRSVSWYQQTPGQGLQFLFEYFSETQRNKGNFPGRFSGRQFSNSRSEMNVSTLELGDSALYLCASSPGLAASTDTQYFGPGTRLTVL.

The chain recombines TRBV19 with TRBJ1-2; D unresolved. With 3 bases removed from V and 3 bases from J, the gap between germline ends came to 8 bases. This CDR3 contains 13 residues. Germline CDR1 reads LNHDA; CDR2 reads SQIVND (reference sequence). The CDR3 sequence is CASSIYPDYGYTF. As DNA, the CDR3 is TGTGCCAGTAGTATTTATCCGGACTATGGCTACACCTTC. The full variable domain, rest sourced from reference TRBV19 and TRBJ1-2, is DGGITQSPKYLFRKEGQNVTLSCEQNLNHDAMYWYRQDPGQGLRLIYYSQIVNDFQKGDIAEGYSVSREKKESFPLTVTSAQKNPTAFYLCASSIYPDYGYTFGSGTRLTVV.

The chain employs TRBV28 and TRBJ1-2, with a weak D call TRBD1 (6 bases). CDR3 size: 13 residues. Trimming took 7 bases from V and 4 from J, leaving 13 bases between them. Germline CDR1 and CDR2: MDHEN and SYDVKM. The CDR3 region has the DNA TGTGCCAGCACCAAACAGGGTCTCTATGGCTACACCTTC. Translating gives CASTKQGLYGYTF.

The chain joins TRBV7-9 to TRBJ1-6; 9 bases are shared with TRBD1. The CDR3 contains 18 residues. The germline CDR1 and CDR2 sequences are SEHNR and FQNEAQ (reference sequence). J was trimmed by 10 bases and V by 5 bases; bases with no gene match: 18. The CDR3 region is CASSPRTGGLGAGSPLHF. The CDR3 nucleotides are TGTGCCAGCAGCCCCCGAACAGGGGGCTTGGGGGCTGGGTCACCCCTCCACTTT.

This chain joins TRBV19 and TRBJ2-2; 7 bases map to TRBD2. CDR3 size: 13 residues. Losses at the gene ends were 5 bases for V and 6 bases for J; bases not matched to a gene: 3. The V gene's germline CDR1 is LNHDA and CDR2 SQIVND (reference sequence). The CDR3 region is CASSPAGSGELFF. CDR3 DNA: TGTGCCAGTAGTCCAGCGGGGTCCGGGGAGCTGTTTTTT. Together with reference TRBV19 and TRBJ2-2, the CDR3 gives the full variable domain: DGGITQSPKYLFRKEGQNVTLSCEQNLNHDAMYWYRQDPGQGLRLIYYSQIVNDFQKGDIAEGYSVSREKKESFPLTVTSAQKNPTAFYLCASSPAGSGELFFGEGSRLTVL.

V and J are TRBV13 and TRBJ1-3; D might be TRBD1 (6 bases). This CDR3 has 15 amino acids. V shed 5 bases and J shed 2 bases, with 13 bases lying between them. CDR1 PRHDT and CDR2 FYEKMQ come from the germline V gene (reference sequence). CDR3 region: CASSPRTGPGNTIYF. The CDR3 bases are TGTGCCAGCAGCCCCAGAACAGGGCCTGGAAACACCATATATTTT. The variable domain in full, with the rest retrieved from reference TRBV13 and TRBJ1-3, is AAGVIQSPRHLIKEKRETATLKCYPIPRHDTVYWYQQGPGQDPQFLISFYEKMQSDKGSIPDRFSAQQFSDYHSELNMSSLELGDSALYFCASSPRTGPGNTIYFGEGSWLTVV.

The chain is built from TRBV24-1 and TRBJ1-2; maybe TRBD1 (5 bases). V lost 4 bases and J lost 7, with 12 bases in between. The CDR3 is 13 amino acids. Germline CDR1 KGHDR, CDR2 SFDVKD. CDR3 in amino acids: CATSDRVLGGYTF. The CDR3, as DNA: TGTGCCACCAGTGACAGGGTCTTAGGTGGCTACACCTTC.

The J gene is TRBJ2-7, the V gene TRBV19; 13 bases are a match to TRBD2. The CDR3 length is 16 residues. V lost 6 bases and J lost 7; bases outside the gene matches: 12. Germline CDR1 LNHDA, CDR2 SQIVND (reference sequence). CDR3 region: CASRAGTSGAGGEQYF. The CDR3 region has the DNA TGTGCCAGTAGAGCCGGGACTAGCGGGGCCGGGGGAGAGCAGTACTTC. Together with reference TRBV19 and TRBJ2-7, the CDR3 gives the full variable domain: DGGITQSPKYLFRKEGQNVTLSCEQNLNHDAMYWYRQDPGQGLRLIYYSQIVNDFQKGDIAEGYSVSREKKESFPLTVTSAQKNPTAFYLCASRAGTSGAGGEQYFGPGTRLTVT.

This chain connects TRBV7-2 to TRBJ1-2; TRBD1 matches 8 bases. CDR1 is SGHTA, CDR2 FQGNSA, per germline. Losses at the gene ends were 8 bases for V and 2 bases for J; bases not matched to a gene: 10. The CDR3 has 15 amino acids. This CDR3 reads CASQLQGAQNYGYTF. CDR3 in DNA: TGTGCCAGCCAACTCCAGGGGGCTCAGAACTATGGCTACACCTTC. Filled out from reference TRBV7-2 and TRBJ1-2, the complete variable domain reads GAGVSQSPSNKVTEKGKDVELRCDPISGHTALYWYRQSLGQGLEFLIYFQGNSAPDKSGLPSDRFSAERTGGSVSTLTIQRTQQEDSAVYLCASQLQGAQNYGYTFGSGTRLTVV.

Notes on this clone: One end of the junction varies from germline; a read error may be responsible. The rearrangement links TRBV7-7 to TRBJ2-2, with D possibly being TRBD1 (6 bases). The length of the CDR3 is 13 residues. In germline, CDR1 is SSHAT, CDR2 FNYEAQ (reference sequence). The CDR3: CASSSQGRGELFF. In nucleotides, the CDR3 is TGTGCTAGCAGCTCACAGGGACGGGGGGAGCTGTTTTTT.

The chain carries TRBV19 and TRBJ2-7; D may be TRBD2 (6 bases). The CDR3 has 15 residues. Germline V gives CDR1 LNHDA, CDR2 SQIVND (reference sequence). Trimming shortened V by 5 bases and J by 0 bases, and 14 bases separated the two germline ends. CDR3 sequence reads: CASSVSGVLSYEQYF. CDR3 nucleotide sequence: TGTGCCAGTAGTGTATCGGGGGTCCTCTCCTACGAGCAGTACTTC.

This chain uses TRBV27 with TRBJ1-6, with 7 bases matching TRBD1. CDR3 size: 18 residues. The germline V gene encodes CDR1 MNHEY and CDR2 SMNVEV (reference sequence). V was pared by 4 bases and J by 4 bases, with 13 bases of the junction left unmatched. The DNA for the CDR3 is TGTGCCAGCAGTTCACCCGCCCCGGGACAGCGGTATAATTCACCCCTCCACTTT. This codes for CASSSPAPGQRYNSPLHF.

The chain uses TRBV20-1 and TRBJ2-5, with 13 positions matching TRBD2. With 3 bases clipped from V and 5 bases from J, the junction kept 9 bases outside the gene matches. CDR1 and CDR2 (germline): DFQATT, SNEGSKA (reference sequence). The CDR3 runs 16 residues. CDR3 DNA sequence: TGCAGTGCTAGTGGTTGGCGGACTAGCGGGAGTGAGACCCAGTACTTC. Amino acid sequence: CSASGWRTSGSETQYF.

The chain is built from TRBV2 and TRBJ2-4; no firm D call. The CDR3 totals 13 residues. Trimming removed 6 bases at V and 1 base at J, with 7 bases between. From germline, CDR1 is SNHLY and CDR2 FYNNEI. The CDR3 nucleotides are TGTGCCAGCAGCGTATTGGCCAAAAACATTCAGTACTTC. Translated, it gives CASSVLAKNIQYF.

The chain carries TRBV2 and TRBJ2-7; 10 bases align to TRBD2. CDR1 is SNHLY, CDR2 FYNNEI, per germline. This CDR3 is 15 amino acids long. V gave up 6 bases and J gave up 3 bases; unmatched junction bases: 8. CDR3 residues: CASRKLAGINYEQYF. The CDR3, as DNA: TGTGCCAGCAGGAAACTAGCGGGGATTAACTACGAGCAGTACTTC.

In this sample, this clone turned up a few times. The rearrangement links TRBV11-2 to TRBJ2-2; 7 bases fit TRBD2. From germline, CDR1 is SGHAT and CDR2 FQNNGV. The CDR3 consists of 16 residues. V dropped 5 bases and J dropped 2; count of bases not matched to a gene: 8. The CDR3 protein is CASSDQSGVNTGELFF. The DNA of the CDR3 is TGTGCCAGCAGCGACCAAAGCGGGGTAAACACCGGGGAGCTGTTTTTT.

The chain employs TRBV19 and TRBJ1-2; TRBD1 might be the D (5 bases). Germline values: CDR1 LNHDA, CDR2 SQIVND (reference sequence). V was cut by 5 bases and J by 7 bases, with 17 bases left in between. The CDR3 covers 14 residues. The CDR3 region is CASSAADRLGGYTF. The DNA of the CDR3 is TGTGCCAGTAGTGCCGCAGACAGACTCGGTGGCTACACCTTC. The full variable domain, its missing parts supplied by reference TRBV19 and TRBJ1-2, is DGGITQSPKYLFRKEGQNVTLSCEQNLNHDAMYWYRQDPGQGLRLIYYSQIVNDFQKGDIAEGYSVSREKKESFPLTVTSAQKNPTAFYLCASSAADRLGGYTFGSGTRLTVV.

The chain combines TRBV4-1 with TRBJ2-1; TRBD2 matches at 15 bases. J gave up 4 bases and V 4 bases, and 5 bases lay outside the gene matches. There are 17 residues in the CDR3. Germline loops: CDR1 MGHRA, CDR2 YSYEKL. For the CDR3, the DNA is TGCGCCAGCAGCCGGGGACTAGCGGGAGGCCGATACAATGAGCAGTTCTTC. Translated, it gives CASSRGLAGGRYNEQFF.

This clone was recorded only once. The V gene is TRBV2, the J gene TRBJ1-1; D remains unclear. Germline V gene lookup returns CDR1 SNHLY and CDR2 FYNNEI. The V end lost 2 bases, the J end lost 8 bases, and 9 bases lay between the germline ends. This CDR3 region has 12 residues. In DNA form, the CDR3 reads TGTGCCAGCAGTGAACCTTCCAGAGAAGCTTTCTTT. Amino acids: CASSEPSREAFF.

J is TRBJ2-3 and V is TRBV9; possible D gene TRBD1, 6 bases. In germline, CDR1 is SGDLS, CDR2 YYNGEE. The CDR3 loop spans 13 amino acids. Trimming pared 7 bases from V and 0 bases from J, leaving 9 bases between. The chain's CDR3 is CASGGQSTDTQYF. The CDR3 bases are TGTGCCAGCGGCGGACAGAGCACAGATACGCAGTATTTT.

The chain links TRBV18 to TRBJ1-5, with no clear D. Per germline, CDR1 KGHSH and CDR2 LQKENI. The CDR3 totals 13 residues. Trimming removed 3 bases from V and 0 bases from J, with 3 bases in between. The CDR3 nucleotides are TGTGCCAGCTCACCTATTAGCAATCAGCCCCAGCATTTT. Amino acid sequence: CASSPISNQPQHF. Using reference TRBV18 and TRBJ1-5 for the parts outside the CDR3, the full variable domain is NAGVMQNPRHLVRRRGQEARLRCSPMKGHSHVYWYRQLPEEGLKFMVYLQKENIIDESGMPKERFSAEFPKEGPSILRIQQVVRGDSAAYFCASSPISNQPQHFGDGTRLSIL.